The 13 T cell receptor beta chains in this list originate from one sample, sequenced in a study of blood T cell repertoires in COVID-19. Assay: immunoSEQ multiplex PCR; the TCRdb copy retains only in-frame clones and omits some. The profile shows roughly 200,000 clones, 89% of them singletons. The source material was peripheral blood. All receptors derive from a middle-aged man with acute or convalescent COVID-19.

The chain is built from TRBV6-2 or TRBV6-3 and TRBJ1-1; possibly TRBD1 for D (5 bases). V was shortened by 0 bases and J by 2 bases, with 13 bases between the two germline ends. This CDR3 comprises 16 residues. Germline CDR1 is MNHEY and CDR2 is SVGEGT. The CDR3 region is CASSYSVGGGNTEAFF. The DNA of the CDR3 is TGTGCCAGCAGTTACTCCGTTGGGGGAGGAAACACTGAAGCTTTCTTT.

This clone was detected once. The chain combines TRBV19 with TRBJ1-2; no firm D call. CDR3 length: 13 residues. V was clipped by 6 bases and J by 4 bases, with 12 bases between them. The germline V gene encodes CDR1 LNHDA and CDR2 SQIVND (reference sequence). CDR3 nucleotides: TGTGCCAGTAGGCCTGGAAACAGCTATGGCTACACCTTC. This gives the protein CASRPGNSYGYTF.

The J gene is TRBJ1-1, the V gene TRBV5-4; no reliable D call. There are 14 residues in the CDR3. Germline CDR1 and CDR2: SGHNT and YYREEE (reference sequence). Trimming pared 0 bases from V and 6 bases from J, leaving 12 bases between. CDR3 region: CASSLAGFQSEAFF. In DNA, the CDR3 is TGTGCCAGCAGCTTGGCGGGATTTCAGTCTGAAGCTTTCTTT.

This clone was found a few times. The rearrangement uses TRBV28 and TRBJ1-5; weak D call: TRBD1 (6 bases). Trimming cost V 3 bases and J 7 bases, with 13 bases left between them. The CDR3 is 14 residues long. Germline lookup yields CDR1 MDHEN and CDR2 SYDVKM. Here the CDR3 reads CASSFYRAEQPQHF. Here the CDR3 DNA reads TGTGCCAGCAGTTTTTACAGGGCGGAGCAGCCCCAGCATTTT.

The rearrangement links TRBV10-3 to TRBJ1-4; 7 positions match TRBD1. Germline CDR1 and CDR2: ENHRY and SYGVKD. Trimming cost V 9 bases and J 8 bases; bases outside gene matches: 12. The CDR3 loop spans 14 amino acids. In DNA form, the CDR3 reads TGTGCCATATCAGAGGCAGGAGGGGGCGAAAAACTGTTTTTT. It yields the protein CAISEAGGGEKLFF.

The chain couples TRBV2 to TRBJ1-6; D ambiguous. CDR3 length: 13 amino acids. With 8 bases removed from V and 8 bases from J, the gap between germline ends came to 13 bases. Germline values: CDR1 SNHLY, CDR2 FYNNEI. CDR3 region: CASDGEVDSPLHF. CDR3 nucleotide sequence: TGTGCCAGCGACGGGGAGGTAGATTCACCCCTCCACTTT.

The V call is TRBV5-1, the J call TRBJ1-2, with D possibly TRBD1 on 5 matching bases. The CDR3 length is 13 residues. Trimming shortened V by 2 bases and J by 6 bases, and 11 bases separated the two germline ends. Per the germline V gene, CDR1 is SGHRS and CDR2 is YFSETQ. In DNA, the CDR3 is TGCGCCAGCAGCTTCTCGCAGGGAAATGGCTACACCTTC. Its protein is CASSFSQGNGYTF.

The chain links TRBV20-1 to TRBJ2-7, with D unclear. The V end lost 3 bases, the J end lost 3 bases, and 15 bases lay between the germline ends. This CDR3 comprises 14 residues. CDR1 is DFQATT, CDR2 SNEGSKA, per germline (reference sequence). CDR3 protein: CSASPEEAIYEQYF. CDR3 sequence (DNA): TGCAGTGCTAGTCCGGAAGAGGCAATCTACGAGCAGTACTTC.

V and J are TRBV2 and TRBJ1-1; D gene ambiguous. The CDR3 has 14 residues. With 3 bases removed from V and 5 bases from J, the gap between germline ends came to 13 bases. Germline CDR1 reads SNHLY; CDR2 reads FYNNEI. The DNA of the CDR3 is TGTGCCAGCAGTGAGGAAAGGTCGGGAACTGAAGCTTTCTTT. Translating it yields CASSEERSGTEAFF.

The chain combines TRBV5-1 with TRBJ1-2, with D perhaps matching TRBD1 (5 bases). Between the trimmed V and J ends, which lost 5 bases and 2 bases, there was a span of 16 bases. The CDR3 extends over 15 amino acids. CDR1 and CDR2 from the germline V gene are SGHRS and YFSETQ. CDR3 protein: CASRLGNTGNYGYTF. For the CDR3, the DNA is TGCGCCAGCAGACTGGGGAATACAGGAAACTATGGCTACACCTTC.

This clone is a singleton in its sample. V gene TRBV4-2 combines with J gene TRBJ2-5; D is ambiguous. This CDR3 comprises 15 residues. Looked up from germline, CDR1 is LGHNA and CDR2 is YNFKEQ. Trimming took off 0 bases at V and 3 bases at J, with 11 bases between the two ends. The CDR3 sequence is CASSQETSGEETQYF. The CDR3 DNA sequence: TGTGCCAGCAGCCAAGAAACATCGGGTGAAGAGACCCAGTACTTC.

The chain has TRBV12-3 or TRBV12-4 and TRBJ1-6, with a tentative D call TRBD1 (5 bases). The CDR3 covers 13 residues. Deletions cut 6 bases from V and 6 bases from J, with 9 bases between. CDR3 coding DNA: TGTGCCAGCAGCCTCAGGGCTAATTCACCCCTCCACTTT. Amino acid sequence: CASSLRANSPLHF.

The chain employs TRBV9 and TRBJ1-2, with D uncertain. Germline V CDR1 and CDR2: SGDLS, YYNGEE. With 3 bases removed from V and 8 bases from J, the gap between germline ends came to 8 bases. This CDR3 is built from 11 residues. This CDR3 is CASSGPRGYTF. DNA for the CDR3: TGTGCCAGCAGCGGTCCACGGGGCTACACCTTC.